Shown below are 26 T cell receptor beta chains from a single sample sequenced in a study of shared clonotypes between healthy human individuals. Sequencing was performed with immunoSEQ multiplex PCR; in TCRdb, only in-frame clones are kept and a portion is missing. This table has roughly 2.1 million clones, under 95% appearing once. Positively selected for CCR7, the CD45RO-negative cells used as naive CD8 cells excluded terminally differentiated effector memory CD45RA+ cells. Input material: naive CD8+ T cells from PBMCs. The receptor source for this set is a man aged 18 to 29 in good health. Some clones in this sample may be carry-over from other donors' samples.

The V gene is TRBV15, the J gene TRBJ2-5, with a weak D call TRBD2 (5 bases). This CDR3 has 15 amino acids. Trimming shortened V by 5 bases and J by 5 bases, and 18 bases separated the two germline ends. Germline CDR1 LNHNV, CDR2 YYDKDF (reference sequence). The DNA of the CDR3 is TGTGCCACCAGCGTCAGCCGAGGGTTGTTGGAGACCCAGTACTTC. It specifies CATSVSRGLLETQYF.

On this clone itself: In the same sample, other DNA sequences code for this CDR3. The CDR3 DNA reads TGTGCCAGCAGCCAAGACAGCTACGAGCAGTACTTC. It translates to CASSQDSYEQYF. The V and J genes are TRBV14 and TRBJ2-7; D is unclear. V lost 0 bases, J lost 3 bases, and 3 bases lay in between. The CDR3 covers 12 residues. The V gene's germline CDR1 is SGHDN and CDR2 FVKESK.

The chain is built from TRBV11-2 and TRBJ2-7; D is possibly TRBD2 (6 bases). CDR1 is SGHAT and CDR2 is FQNNGV in the germline V gene. V was clipped by 4 bases and J by 4 bases, with 11 bases between them. The CDR3 totals 13 residues. CDR3 in DNA: TGTGCCAGCAGCTCCCGACTAGAGTACGAGCAGTACTTC. This codes for CASSSRLEYEQYF. Looking up the rest from reference TRBV11-2 and TRBJ2-7 gives the full variable domain: EAGVAQSPRYKIIEKRQSVAFWCNPISGHATLYWYQQILGQGPKLLIQFQNNGVVDDSQLPKDRFSAERLKGVDSTLKIQPAKLEDSAVYLCASSSRLEYEQYFGPGTRLTVT.

The chain couples TRBV5-1 to TRBJ2-6; 7 bases map to TRBD2. Losses at the gene ends were 2 bases for V and 4 bases for J; bases not matched to a gene: 15. The CDR3 extends over 19 amino acids. Germline V CDR1 and CDR2: SGHRS, YFSETQ. CDR3 amino acids: CASSFLTRDPGGGANVLTF. The CDR3 region has the DNA TGCGCCAGCAGCTTCCTCACGCGGGACCCGGGGGGAGGGGCCAACGTCCTGACTTTC.

The chain recombines TRBV5-1 with TRBJ2-1; TRBD2 matches 7 bases. Germline trimming cut 6 bases from V and 6 bases from J; bases unmatched to any gene: 12. The CDR3 is made up of 15 amino acids. CDR1 and CDR2 from the germline V gene are SGHRS and YFSETQ. DNA for the CDR3: TGCGCCAGCACAAATACTATAACTAGCGCCAATGAGCAGTTCTTC. Amino acid sequence: CASTNTITSANEQFF.

This clone was picked up one time. The chain combines TRBV19 with TRBJ1-3; TRBD1 might be the D (5 bases). Trimming left V 5 bases short and J 0 bases short, with 8 bases between. Germline V gene data show CDR1 as LNHDA and CDR2 as SQIVND (reference sequence). CDR3 length equals 14 residues. CDR3 DNA sequence: TGTGCCAGTAGTGAGAGGGGCTCTGGAAACACCATATATTTT. Translating it yields CASSERGSGNTIYF.

The chain carries TRBV19 and TRBJ2-7; D remains ambiguous. The CDR3 spans 16 residues. V was cut by 5 bases and J by 1 base, with 18 bases left in between. Germline CDR1 and CDR2: LNHDA and SQIVND (reference sequence). CDR3 in amino acids: CASSPRALNGSYEQYF. In DNA, the CDR3 is TGTGCCAGTAGTCCCCGGGCCCTTAATGGGTCCTACGAGCAGTACTTC.

The V call is TRBV28, the J call TRBJ2-3; D may be TRBD1 or TRBD2 (5 bases each). CDR1 and CDR2 from the germline V gene are MDHEN and SYDVKM. The CDR3 consists of 14 residues. V was clipped by 5 bases and J by 3 bases, with 12 bases between them. CDR3 sequence reads: CASSPGTETDTQYF. The CDR3, as DNA: TGTGCCAGCAGTCCCGGGACCGAAACAGATACGCAGTATTTT.

The chain combines TRBV5-1 with TRBJ2-7, with 9 bases lining up with TRBD1. V shed 3 bases, J shed 5 bases, and the junction held 6 bases outside the gene matches. The CDR3 totals 14 residues. Germline V lookup: CDR1 SGHRS, CDR2 YFSETQ. CDR3 sequence reads: CASSSRDRVHEQYF. The CDR3 nucleotides are TGCGCCAGCAGCTCCCGGGACAGGGTCCACGAGCAGTACTTC.

J is TRBJ2-1 and V is TRBV7-9; TRBD2 aligns across 8 bases. V lost 6 bases to trimming and J lost 2 bases; unmatched junction nucleotides: 6. The CDR3 runs 15 residues. Per germline, CDR1 SEHNR and CDR2 FQNEAQ (reference sequence). For the CDR3, the DNA is TGTGCCAGCAGACGTGAGGGACTAGCCTACAATGAGCAGTTCTTC. This codes for CASRREGLAYNEQFF.

This clone is a singleton in its sample. The rearrangement joins TRBV9 to TRBJ2-1; D is uncertain. Trimming left V 4 bases short and J 7 bases short, with 15 bases between. CDR1 is SGDLS, CDR2 YYNGEE, per germline. The CDR3 spans 14 residues. CDR3 DNA sequence: TGTGCCAGCAGCCCGAGCCCGAATACTAATGAGCAGTTCTTC. Translating gives CASSPSPNTNEQFF.

About this clone: Other DNA sequences in the sample encode the same CDR3. The chain carries TRBV7-9 and TRBJ1-1, with a weak D call TRBD1 (5 bases). This CDR3 region has 15 residues. Germline V lookup: CDR1 SEHNR, CDR2 FQNEAQ (reference sequence). Between the trimmed V and J ends, which lost 1 base and 0 bases, there was a span of 9 bases. The CDR3 DNA reads TGTGCCAGCAGCTTAGTGGGAGGGGTGAACACTGAAGCTTTCTTT. Its protein is CASSLVGGVNTEAFF. Together with reference TRBV7-9 and TRBJ1-1, the CDR3 gives the full variable domain: DTGVSQNPRHKITKRGQNVTFRCDPISEHNRLYWYRQTLGQGPEFLTYFQNEAQLEKSRLLSDRFSAERPKGSFSTLEIQRTEQGDSAMYLCASSLVGGVNTEAFFGQGTRLTVV.

The chain carries TRBV5-1 and TRBJ1-1; TRBD1 matches 7 bases. J lost 11 bases, V lost 5 bases, and 12 bases had no gene match. The germline V gene has CDR1 SGHRS and CDR2 YFSETQ. The CDR3 is made up of 13 amino acids. CDR3 region: CASRPTGAGEAFF. Here the CDR3 DNA reads TGCGCCAGCAGACCAACAGGGGCGGGGGAGGCTTTCTTT.

The V gene is TRBV28, the J gene TRBJ2-6; D uncertain. The CDR3 has 13 amino acids. Germline V gene lookup returns CDR1 MDHEN and CDR2 SYDVKM. The V gene lost 5 bases and the J gene lost 0 bases, with 2 bases spanning the gap. The CDR3 sequence: CASSPSGANVLTF. Here the CDR3 DNA reads TGTGCCAGCAGTCCCTCTGGGGCCAACGTCCTGACTTTC.

The V call is TRBV18, the J call TRBJ2-1, with TRBD1 identical over 10 bases. Germline values: CDR1 KGHSH, CDR2 LQKENI. The CDR3 has 16 residues. The V gene end was trimmed by 6 bases and the J gene end by 8 bases; junction bases not matched to a gene: 13. The CDR3 coding sequence is TGTGCCAGCTCGCTTCTCCGGGACAGGGGAAGGGATGAGCAGTTCTTC. Its translation is CASSLLRDRGRDEQFF.

The chain uses TRBV7-9 and TRBJ2-1, with 8 bases lining up with TRBD2. CDR3 length equals 15 residues. The junction had 4 bases not matched to a gene; V was cut back by 0 bases and J by 6 bases. CDR1 and CDR2 (germline): SEHNR, FQNEAQ (reference sequence). CDR3: CASSLASGIFNEQFF. The CDR3 DNA reads TGTGCCAGCAGCTTAGCTAGCGGGATTTTCAATGAGCAGTTCTTC.

This chain connects TRBV4-2 to TRBJ2-3; 7 nucleotides align to TRBD1. Germline V gene lookup returns CDR1 LGHNA and CDR2 YNFKEQ. V was pared by 0 bases and J by 6 bases, with 9 bases of the junction left unmatched. This CDR3 spans 16 amino acids. For the CDR3, the DNA is TGTGCCAGCAGCCAAGAGACAGGGAACTTGCTCGATACGCAGTATTTT. Translating it yields CASSQETGNLLDTQYF.

This clone was counted once. The chain uses TRBV27 and TRBJ2-2; the D is unclear. The CDR3 totals 15 residues. From germline, CDR1 is MNHEY and CDR2 SMNVEV (reference sequence). The V and J ends lost 5 bases and 3 bases respectively, with 13 bases between them. The CDR3 nucleotides read TGTGCCAGCAGTCCAAGGGTTCCCTACACCGGGGAGCTGTTTTTT. This codes for CASSPRVPYTGELFF.

This clone occurred once. This chain links TRBV5-1 with TRBJ2-1; D tentatively fits TRBD1 or TRBD2 (6 bases each). Germline CDR1 and CDR2: SGHRS and YFSETQ. V lost 0 bases and J 7 bases, leaving 14 bases between the germline ends. The CDR3 is 15 residues long. CDR3: CASSLAEGVLNEQFF. In nucleotides, the CDR3 is TGCGCCAGCAGCTTGGCGGAGGGGGTATTAAATGAGCAGTTCTTC.

V usage is TRBV5-8 and J usage is TRBJ2-1, with D hard to call. This CDR3 is built from 14 residues. Germline CDR1 SGHTS, CDR2 YDEGEE. The V end was cut by 3 bases, the J end by 5 bases, with 12 bases between. CDR3 amino acids: CASSSRALDNEQFF. In DNA form, the CDR3 reads TGTGCCAGCAGCTCCCGGGCCCTAGACAATGAGCAGTTCTTC.

In its sample, this clone was seen a few times. The chain combines TRBV27 with TRBJ2-3, with TRBD2 identical over 8 bases. From germline, CDR1 is MNHEY and CDR2 SMNVEV (reference sequence). This CDR3 has 13 amino acids. The junction had 1 base not matched to a gene; V was cut back by 6 bases and J by 2 bases. Written as DNA, the CDR3 is TGTGCCAGCAGGACTAGCGCCACAGATACGCAGTATTTT. Its translation is CASRTSATDTQYF.

The chain combines TRBV29-1 with TRBJ1-2; D gene ambiguous. Trimming cost V 3 bases and J 5 bases, with 13 bases left between them. The germline V gene has CDR1 SQVTM and CDR2 ANQGSEA. CDR3 length: 13 amino acids. The chain's CDR3 is CSVDEGDGYGYTF. CDR3 in DNA: TGCAGCGTTGATGAGGGCGACGGGTATGGCTACACCTTC.

This chain uses TRBV7-2 with TRBJ1-3, with 9 bases identical to TRBD1. Germline V lookup: CDR1 SGHTA, CDR2 FQGNSA. V lost 5 bases, J lost 2 bases, and 4 bases stayed unmatched. This CDR3 is built from 15 residues. Here the CDR3 reads CASSQRTGAGNTIYF. The CDR3 DNA is TGTGCCAGCAGCCAACGGACAGGGGCTGGAAACACCATATATTTT. Full variable domain (missing parts from reference TRBV7-2 and TRBJ1-3): GAGVSQSPSNKVTEKGKDVELRCDPISGHTALYWYRQSLGQGLEFLIYFQGNSAPDKSGLPSDRFSAERTGGSVSTLTIQRTQQEDSAVYLCASSQRTGAGNTIYFGEGSWLTVV.

This chain joins TRBV5-4 and TRBJ2-6; TRBD1 aligns across 12 bases. Looked up from germline, CDR1 is SGHNT and CDR2 is YYREEE (reference sequence). The CDR3 loop spans 17 amino acids. The J segment lost 4 bases and the V segment lost 3 bases, leaving 5 bases of the junction unmatched. The CDR3 DNA follows: TGTGCCAGCAGCTCGGGACAGGGGGCATTGGGGGCCAACGTCCTGACTTTC. Its protein is CASSSGQGALGANVLTF.

The chain employs TRBV5-6 and TRBJ2-7; TRBD2 aligns across 8 bases. V dropped 3 bases and J dropped 6; count of bases not matched to a gene: 8. The CDR3 extends over 14 amino acids. Per germline, CDR1 SGHDT and CDR2 YYEEEE. The CDR3 spells CASSWEREQSEQYF. The CDR3, as DNA: TGTGCCAGCAGCTGGGAGCGGGAGCAAAGCGAGCAGTACTTC.

This chain uses TRBV12-5 with TRBJ2-1, with TRBD2 matching over 10 bases. Germline loops: CDR1 LGHNT, CDR2 FRNRAP. The length of the CDR3 is 19 residues. V trimming: 0 bases; J trimming: 8 bases; junction bases outside the gene matches: 16. The CDR3 reads CASGLVVRALAGERDEQFF. The CDR3, as DNA: TGTGCTAGTGGTTTGGTCGTCCGGGCTCTAGCGGGAGAGAGGGATGAGCAGTTCTTC.